The rows below give T cell receptor beta chains drawn from one sample of a study of PD-1 blockade in classical Hodgkin lymphoma. Sequenced by immunoSEQ multiplex PCR; TCRdb stores in-frame clones only, minus some. The sample holds around 93,000 clones, just under 80% seen once. The specimen comprised peripheral blood mononuclear cells (PBMCs), sampled before the fourth cycle of nivolumab. These receptors were obtained from a human donor with classical Hodgkin lymphoma. Both conserved end residues are part of each CDR3. D genes are given only for firm matches. The listing skips clone size in some rows; elsewhere it reads once, few, many or a size class.

TRBD2,TRBJ2-7,once,TRBV11-3,CASSGPGTSGSGVYEQYF,TGTGCCAGCAGCGGACCCGGGACTAGCGGGAGTGGGGTCTACGAGCAGTACTTC
NA,TRBJ2-1,NA,TRBV28,CASSLADLLEQFF,TGTGCCAGCAGTTTAGCCGACCTATTGGAGCAGTTCTTC
NA,TRBJ2-7,NA,TRBV5-4,CASSSAAGNRDEQYF,TGTGCCAGCAGCTCTGCGGCGGGGAACAGGGACGAGCAGTACTTC
NA,TRBJ2-7,NA,TRBV28,CASSLLGDGAYEQYF,TGTGCCAGCAGTCTCCTCGGGGACGGCGCCTACGAGCAGTACTTC
TRBD2,TRBJ2-3,NA,TRBV18,CASSPAGGTDTQYF,TGTGCCAGCTCACCGGCGGGGGGCACAGATACGCAGTATTTT
NA,TRBJ1-5,few,TRBV4-1,CASSHARNQPQHF,TGCGCCAGCAGCCACGCAAGGAATCAGCCCCAGCATTTT
NA,TRBJ1-2,NA,TRBV7-9,CASSLAGEDGYTF,TGTGCCAGCAGCTTAGCAGGGGAGGATGGCTACACCTTC
NA,TRBJ2-3,NA,TRBV9,CASSVALTSTDTQYF,TGTGCCAGCAGCGTAGCCCTGACTAGCACAGATACGCAGTATTTT
TRBD2,TRBJ2-7,NA,TRBV4-1,CASSFLAGGTYEQYF,TGCGCCAGCAGCTTCCTAGCGGGAGGCACCTACGAGCAGTACTTC
TRBD1,TRBJ2-2,few,TRBV5-1,CASSLGTGRTGELFF,TGCGCCAGCAGCCTCGGGACAGGGAGGACCGGGGAGCTGTTTTTT
TRBD1,TRBJ2-7,few,TRBV7-9,CASSFRDRGRGEQYF,TGTGCCAGCAGCTTCCGGGACAGGGGGCGCGGCGAGCAGTACTTC
TRBD1,TRBJ1-3,NA,TRBV5-8,CASSPQGASDTIYF,TGTGCCAGCAGCCCTCAGGGGGCGAGTGACACCATATATTTT
NA,TRBJ2-3,NA,TRBV5-4,CASHYQGDTQYF,TGTGCCAGCCACTACCAGGGAGATACGCAGTATTTT
TRBD1,TRBJ1-2,NA,TRBV18,CASSPGTGETF,TGTGCCAGCTCACCGGGGACAGGGGAGACCTTC
TRBD2,TRBJ2-3,NA,TRBV9,CASSTSLAGPGDTQYF,TGTGCCAGCAGCACCTCTCTAGCGGGACCTGGGGATACGCAGTATTTT
NA,TRBJ2-5,NA,TRBV5-1,CASSLNTQETQYF,TGCGCCAGCAGCTTGAACACCCAAGAGACCCAGTACTTC
NA,TRBJ2-7,NA,TRBV5-8,CASSQDSLRVGEQYF,TGTGCCAGCAGCCAGGACAGCCTAAGGGTGGGTGAGCAGTACTTC
TRBD1,TRBJ1-2,NA,TRBV27,CASSPYRQGSNYGYTF,TGTGCCAGCAGTCCGTACCGACAGGGATCTAACTATGGCTACACCTTC
TRBD1,TRBJ1-2,medium-sized,TRBV6-5,CASSRDRAGGYTF,TGTGCCAGCAGTAGGGACAGAGCCGGAGGCTACACCTTC
TRBD1,TRBJ2-7,NA,TRBV7-8,CASSLVGQFYEQYF,TGTGCCAGCAGCTTAGTGGGACAGTTCTACGAGCAGTACTTC
NA,TRBJ1-3,NA,TRBV30,CAWSVRGNTIYF,TGTGCCTGGAGTGTACGCGGAAACACCATATATTTT
NA,TRBJ2-1,NA,TRBV18,CASSPPGPYNEQFF,TGTGCCAGCTCACCACCAGGGCCCTACAATGAGCAGTTCTTC
NA,TRBJ2-2,NA,TRBV5-1,CASSFGGHTSSGELFF,TGCGCCAGCAGCTTCGGGGGTCACACTAGCTCCGGGGAGCTGTTTTTT
NA,TRBJ1-1,NA,TRBV5-6,CASSWVRTEAFF,TGTGCCAGCAGCTGGGTTCGTACTGAAGCTTTCTTT
TRBD2,TRBJ2-7,NA,TRBV5-1,CASSLVAGRYEQYF,TGCGCCAGCAGCTTGGTAGCGGGGAGATACGAGCAGTACTTC
TRBD2,TRBJ2-1,few,TRBV10-3,CATLGLAETYNEQFF,TGTGCCACCTTGGGACTAGCGGAGACCTACAATGAGCAGTTCTTC
NA,TRBJ2-4,NA,TRBV10-3,CAISESVVWSKNIQYF,TGTGCCATCAGTGAGTCGGTGGTGTGGTCCAAAAACATTCAGTACTTC
TRBD2,TRBJ2-3,once,TRBV7-8,CASSASGLTDTQYF,TGTGCCAGCAGCGCTAGCGGACTCACAGATACGCAGTATTTT
NA,TRBJ2-2,NA,TRBV5-1,CASSLVSGDGVNGELFF,TGCGCCAGCAGCTTGGTCTCGGGGGACGGGGTCAACGGGGAGCTGTTTTTT
NA,TRBJ2-2,NA,TRBV7-8,CASSLGAGPGTGELFF,TGTGCCAGCAGCTTAGGTGCGGGGCCGGGCACCGGGGAGCTGTTTTTT
NA,TRBJ1-5,NA,TRBV6-5,CASSYDWAQPQHF,TGTGCCAGCAGTTACGACTGGGCTCAGCCCCAGCATTTT
TRBD1,TRBJ2-7,NA,TRBV7-8,CASSLGVRTGVSYEQYF,TGTGCCAGCAGCTTAGGGGTCCGGACAGGCGTTTCCTACGAGCAGTACTTC
TRBD1,TRBJ2-2,NA,TRBV10-3,CAITGTAPNTGELFF,TGTGCCATCACTGGGACAGCCCCGAACACCGGGGAGCTGTTTTTT
TRBD1,TRBJ1-2,NA,TRBV19,CASRGQPRVNYGYTF,TGTGCCAGTCGGGGACAGCCTAGGGTCAACTATGGCTACACCTTC
TRBD1,TRBJ1-2,NA,TRBV4-1,CASSQDRDSYGYTF,TGCGCCAGCAGCCAAGATAGGGACAGCTATGGCTACACCTTC
NA,TRBJ2-7,NA,TRBV7-9,CASSLGQPYEQYF,TGTGCCAGCAGCTTAGGACAGCCGTACGAGCAGTACTTC
NA,TRBJ2-1,NA,TRBV5-4,CASSRDSKFYEQFF,TGTGCCAGCAGTCGGGACTCCAAGTTTTATGAGCAGTTCTTC
TRBD2,TRBJ2-3,NA,TRBV7-2,CASSLGYRGLAADTQYF,TGTGCCAGCAGCTTAGGGTACCGGGGACTAGCCGCAGATACGCAGTATTTT
NA,TRBJ2-7,NA,TRBV28,CASSLQTPYEQYF,TGTGCCAGCAGTTTACAGACTCCCTACGAGCAGTACTTC
TRBD1,TRBJ2-5,NA,TRBV6-5,CASSSPRQGSWTQYF,TGTGCCAGCAGTTCCCCCAGACAGGGCTCTTGGACCCAGTACTTC
NA,TRBJ1-1,NA,TRBV7-3,CASSSVPGAEAFF,TGTGCCAGCAGTTCCGTCCCGGGCGCTGAAGCTTTCTTT
TRBD1,TRBJ2-7,NA,TRBV7-2,CASSRLGQGAYEQYF,TGTGCCAGCAGCCGGCTGGGGCAGGGGGCTTACGAGCAGTACTTC
NA,TRBJ1-1,NA,TRBV11-1,CASSFRLWTEAFF,TGTGCCAGCAGCTTTAGGCTTTGGACTGAAGCTTTCTTT
TRBD2,TRBJ2-5,once,TRBV2,CASSESAGRETQYF,TGTGCCAGCAGTGAAAGTGCCGGGAGGGAGACCCAGTACTTC
TRBD1,TRBJ2-7,NA,TRBV28,CASSLVGTGTYEQYF,TGTGCCAGCAGTTTAGTTGGGACAGGGACCTACGAGCAGTACTTC